This is a list of T cell receptor beta chains from one sample in a study of cytomegalovirus exposure and HLA in healthy donors. Assay used: immunoSEQ multiplex PCR; TCRdb lists only in-frame clones, some missing. This repertoire shows about 65,000 clones, 90% to 95% found once; its top ten account for about 4%. Sequenced sample: PBMCs. All receptors come from a man younger than 35 in good health and CMV-seropositive. Each CDR3 is given with its conserved first and last residue. A D gene is named only where the DNA matches it firmly. A clone size is listed for some rows: how often the clone was seen (once, few, many), or a class if it is expanded.

v_gene	d_gene	abundance	j_gene	CDR3nt	CDR3aa
TRBV28	TRBD1	.	TRBJ2-7	TGTGCCAGCAGTCTCCGGGACAGGGATTCCTACGAGCAGTACTTC	CASSLRDRDSYEQYF
TRBV6-5	.	.	TRBJ2-1	TGTGCCAGCAAGAGGCCCGGGGACAATCACAATGAGCAGTTCTTC	CASKRPGDNHNEQFF
TRBV11-3	.	.	TRBJ2-5	TGTGCCAGCAGCTTTTCGTGGCAGGGTCGAGAGACCCAGTACTTC	CASSFSWQGRETQYF
TRBV5-1	.	.	TRBJ2-7	TGCGCCAGCAGCTTGGTCGGACTTTCTACATCCTACGAGCAGTACTTC	CASSLVGLSTSYEQYF
TRBV27	TRBD2	.	TRBJ2-1	TGTGCCAGCAGTTTATATAGCGGGAGGGGTGAGCAGTTCTTC	CASSLYSGRGEQFF
TRBV2	TRBD2	.	TRBJ2-2	TGTGCCAGCAGTTTTAGCGGGGTTAGCACCGGGGAGCTGTTTTTT	CASSFSGVSTGELFF
TRBV30	TRBD1	.	TRBJ1-2	TGTGCCTGGAGCCCGGGGACAGACCATGGCTACACCTTC	CAWSPGTDHGYTF
TRBV6-5	.	.	TRBJ2-7	TGTGCCAGCAGTTTGGGCCTACCCTACGAGCAGTACTTC	CASSLGLPYEQYF
TRBV4-1	TRBD1	.	TRBJ1-5	TGCGCCAGCAGCCAGGGAGGACAGGGGATTGGGCAGCCCCAGCATTTT	CASSQGGQGIGQPQHF
TRBV6-5	TRBD1	.	TRBJ1-6	TGTGCCAGCAGTTCCGGGACAGGAGGATATTCACCCCTCCACTTT	CASSSGTGGYSPLHF
TRBV9	TRBD1	.	TRBJ1-1	TGTGCCAGCAGCGTAGGGGGACAGGGGGACACTGAAGCTTTCTTT	CASSVGGQGDTEAFF
TRBV4-1	.	.	TRBJ2-7	TGCGCCAGCAGCCAAGATCCGGGACTTACCTACGAGCAGTACTTC	CASSQDPGLTYEQYF
TRBV10-3	TRBD2	.	TRBJ2-1	TGTGCCATCAGAATAGCGGGAGTTTACAATGAGCAGTTCTTC	CAIRIAGVYNEQFF
TRBV5-6	TRBD1	once	TRBJ1-1	TGTGCCAGCAGCCCACAGGGGGCGACCACTGAAGCTTTCTTT	CASSPQGATTEAFF
TRBV7-9	.	.	TRBJ1-4	TGTGCCAGCAGCTTATCGGGACTTGAAAAACTGTTTTTT	CASSLSGLEKLFF
TRBV2	TRBD1	.	TRBJ2-7	TGTGCCAGCAGTGGGGCAGGGGGCTCCTACGAGCAGTACTTC	CASSGAGGSYEQYF
TRBV20-1	.	.	TRBJ1-1	TGCAGTGCTGTAAACGGTTTCTTT	CSAVNGFF
TRBV7-2	TRBD1	.	TRBJ1-3	TGTGCCAGCGAGAGGGGGACAGGGAACACCATATATTTT	CASERGTGNTIYF
TRBV30	.	.	TRBJ2-3	TGTGCCTGGACGACAGCTAATACGCAGTATTTT	CAWTTANTQYF
TRBV14	TRBD2	.	TRBJ2-1	TGTGCCAGCAGCCAACTAGAAACTAGCGGGGTTTCCTACAATGAGCAGTTCTTC	CASSQLETSGVSYNEQFF
TRBV4-1	.	.	TRBJ1-2	TGCGCCAGCAGCCAAGTCATACAGATACTTCGGCGCTACACCTTC	CASSQVIQILRRYTF
TRBV7-3	TRBD2	.	TRBJ2-3	TGTGCCAGCAGCCCGGGACTAGCGTTAGATACGCAGTATTTT	CASSPGLALDTQYF
TRBV10-3	.	.	TRBJ2-7	TGTGCCATCAGTGAAAGGAGGGACGAGCAGTACTTC	CAISERRDEQYF
TRBV30	.	.	TRBJ2-1	TGTGCCTCCATCCAGGGGTACAATGAGCAGTTCTTC	CASIQGYNEQFF
TRBV7-9	TRBD1	.	TRBJ2-3	TGTGCCAGCAGCACCGGGACAGGGGGCCCAGGTACGCAGTATTTT	CASSTGTGGPGTQYF
TRBV4-1	.	once	TRBJ2-1	TGCGCCAGCAGCTCCCCCGCAGGCGCCGTTTACAATGAGCAGTTCTTC	CASSSPAGAVYNEQFF
TRBV14	TRBD2	.	TRBJ2-1	TGTGCCAGTGGACTAGCGGGAGTCAATGAGCAGTTCTTC	CASGLAGVNEQFF
TRBV6-5	.	.	TRBJ2-2	TGTGCCAGCGGTGGACAGACGAACACCGGGGAGCTGTTTTTT	CASGGQTNTGELFF
TRBV11-2	.	.	TRBJ2-5	TGTGCCAGCAGCTCACAGGTCCAAGAGACCCAGTACTTC	CASSSQVQETQYF
TRBV28	.	once	TRBJ1-3	TGTGCCAGCAGCCGAGTACCTGGAAACACCATATATTTT	CASSRVPGNTIYF
TRBV10-3	.	.	TRBJ1-2	TGTGCCATCAGTGACAGGTTCACACCGGACTATGGCTACACCTTC	CAISDRFTPDYGYTF
TRBV10-1	TRBD1	.	TRBJ2-7	TGCGCCAGCAGTGTGGGACAGGGGGCCTACGAGCAGTACTTC	CASSVGQGAYEQYF
TRBV10-3	TRBD2	.	TRBJ2-3	TGTGCCACTACGGAGCGGGAGTCCTCAGATACGCAGTATTTT	CATTERESSDTQYF
TRBV27	.	.	TRBJ1-2	TGTGCCAGCAGCCCTGACGGCGGGTATGGCTACACCTTC	CASSPDGGYGYTF
TRBV10-3	TRBD2	.	TRBJ2-1	TGTGCCATCAAAAATAGCGGGACCTACAATGAGCAGTTCTTC	CAIKNSGTYNEQFF
TRBV5-1	TRBD2	once	TRBJ2-7	TGCGCCAGCAGCTCGGGACTAGCGGGAGGGCCCTCGTTCTCCTACGAGCAGTACTTC	CASSSGLAGGPSFSYEQYF
TRBV29-1	TRBD2	.	TRBJ2-1	TGCAGCGTTCCCCCCGACTCTAGCGGGAGGCCTGGCTCCTACAATGAGCAGTTCTTC	CSVPPDSSGRPGSYNEQFF
TRBV27	.	.	TRBJ2-4	TGTGCCAGCAGTTTGGGGGCGGTGCCTGGCGCCAAAAACATTCAGTACTTC	CASSLGAVPGAKNIQYF
TRBV7-2	TRBD1	.	TRBJ2-7	TGTGCCAGCAGCCCGAGGGGACAGGGTCGGTCCTACGAGCAGTACTTC	CASSPRGQGRSYEQYF
TRBV11-2	.	.	TRBJ2-7	TGTGCCAGCAGCTTAGCGAGCCTGAACGAGCAGTACTTC	CASSLASLNEQYF
TRBV28	.	.	TRBJ1-2	TGTGCCAGCAGTTTCCAGAACTATGGCTACACCTTC	CASSFQNYGYTF
TRBV10-3	.	.	TRBJ2-3	TGTGCCATCAGCGGTAGCGGCCAATGGACAGATACGCAGTATTTT	CAISGSGQWTDTQYF
TRBV7-2	TRBD2	.	TRBJ2-2	TGTGCCAGCAGCCAGAGCGTTAGCGGGAGCGGGGAGCTGTTTTTT	CASSQSVSGSGELFF
TRBV29-1	TRBD1	.	TRBJ1-2	TGCAGCGTTGAAGGAGCGGGGACAGGGACCAACTATGGCTACACCTTC	CSVEGAGTGTNYGYTF
TRBV28	.	once	TRBJ2-1	TGTGCCAGCAGTCCCCCGACTAGGGGGCCTGAGCAGTTCTTC	CASSPPTRGPEQFF
TRBV11-2	.	.	TRBJ1-1	TGTGCCAGCAGACGGGGTGGGGGCATGAACACTGAAGCTTTCTTT	CASRRGGGMNTEAFF
TRBV13	TRBD1	.	TRBJ2-7	TGTGCCAGCAGTCGACAGGGGAACGAGCAGTACTTC	CASSRQGNEQYF
TRBV28	TRBD1	.	TRBJ2-7	TGTGCCAGCAGTCCCTGGACAGGGAAGGAACTTTACGAGCAGTACTTC	CASSPWTGKELYEQYF
TRBV6-5	.	.	TRBJ1-1	TGTGCCAGCAGTTACTCGGTGGTCAGGAACACTGAAGCTTTCTTT	CASSYSVVRNTEAFF
TRBV29-1	TRBD1	.	TRBJ1-2	TGCAGCGTCGATTCCACAGGGGCCCATGGCTACACCTTC	CSVDSTGAHGYTF
TRBV6-5	.	.	TRBJ2-7	TGTGCCAGCAGTTACTCGACTGGCGGATACGAGCAGTACTTC	CASSYSTGGYEQYF
TRBV28	.	.	TRBJ2-7	TGTGCCAGCAGTCCCGGGACTCTCTACGAGCAGTACTTC	CASSPGTLYEQYF
TRBV4-3	TRBD1	few	TRBJ2-7	TGCGCCAGCAGCCAAGATTTTACGTTCCATCGGACAGGGGGCTTCTACGAGCAGTACTTC	CASSQDFTFHRTGGFYEQYF
TRBV29-1	TRBD2	.	TRBJ2-1	TGCAGCGTTGAAGAGCGGGAGTGGGGGGATGAGCAGTTCTTC	CSVEEREWGDEQFF
TRBV2	TRBD1	.	TRBJ2-3	TGTGCCAGCAGTAGGGACAGCCACACAGATACGCAGTATTTT	CASSRDSHTDTQYF
TRBV6-5	.	.	TRBJ1-1	TGTGCCAGCAGTCCCACCCAGGGGCGGAACACTGAAGCTTTCTTT	CASSPTQGRNTEAFF